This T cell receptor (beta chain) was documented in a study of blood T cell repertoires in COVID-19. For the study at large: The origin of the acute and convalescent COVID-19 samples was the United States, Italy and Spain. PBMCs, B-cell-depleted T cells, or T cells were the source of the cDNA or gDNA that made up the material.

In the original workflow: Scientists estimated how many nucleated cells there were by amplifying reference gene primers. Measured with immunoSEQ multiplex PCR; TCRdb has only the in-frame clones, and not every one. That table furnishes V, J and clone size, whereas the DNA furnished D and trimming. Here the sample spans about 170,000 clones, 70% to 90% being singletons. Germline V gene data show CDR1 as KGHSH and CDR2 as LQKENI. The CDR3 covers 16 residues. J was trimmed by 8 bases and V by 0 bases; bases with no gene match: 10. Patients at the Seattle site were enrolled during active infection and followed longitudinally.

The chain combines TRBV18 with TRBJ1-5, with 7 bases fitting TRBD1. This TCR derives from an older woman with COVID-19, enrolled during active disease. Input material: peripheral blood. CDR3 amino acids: CASSPPHRGSSEPQHF. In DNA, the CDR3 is TGTGCCAGCTCACCACCGCACAGGGGTAGTAGTGAGCCCCAGCATTTT. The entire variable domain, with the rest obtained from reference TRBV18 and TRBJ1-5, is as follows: NAGVMQNPRHLVRRRGQEARLRCSPMKGHSHVYWYRQLPEEGLKFMVYLQKENIIDESGMPKERFSAEFPKEGPSILRIQQVVRGDSAAYFCASSPPHRGSSEPQHFGDGTRLSIL.